This is a list of T cell receptor beta chains from one sample in a study of beta chain features in type 1 diabetes. Sequenced by immunoSEQ multiplex PCR; TCRdb stores in-frame clones only, minus some. In the table there are about 660,000 clones, about an eighth of which are singletons. Sample: naive CD4+ T cells from blood. All receptors derive from a man between 18 and 35 years old with type 1 diabetes. The CDR3 runs from the conserved cysteine through the conserved F or W. The D gene is left open where the match is weak. Size tells how often a clone was seen (once, few, many) or the class of an expanded clone, and some rows leave it out.

d_call: TRBD1
j_call: TRBJ1-2
v_call: TRBV5-4
clone_size: .
cdr3_nt: TGTGCCAGCAGCATAGGGACAGCTAACTATGGCTACACCTTC
cdr3_aa: CASSIGTANYGYTF

d_call: .
j_call: TRBJ1-3
v_call: TRBV28
clone_size: .
cdr3_nt: TGTGCCAGCAGATCCACAGGGAGGGAGACCATATATTTT
cdr3_aa: CASRSTGRETIYF

d_call: .
j_call: TRBJ1-5
v_call: TRBV25-1
clone_size: .
cdr3_nt: TGTGCCAGCAGTGACTGGAATCAGCCCCAGCATTTT
cdr3_aa: CASSDWNQPQHF

d_call: .
j_call: TRBJ2-1
v_call: TRBV6-1
clone_size: .
cdr3_nt: TGTGCCAGCAGTGAACAAGCGGGCTACAATGAGCAGTTCTTC
cdr3_aa: CASSEQAGYNEQFF

d_call: TRBD2
j_call: TRBJ2-5
v_call: TRBV9
clone_size: .
cdr3_nt: TGTGCCAGCAGCGGTGGACTAGCGGGGGGGCAGGAGACCCAGTACTTC
cdr3_aa: CASSGGLAGGQETQYF

d_call: TRBD1
j_call: TRBJ2-5
v_call: TRBV5-1
clone_size: .
cdr3_nt: TGCGCCAGCAAGGACAGGGGCCCAGAGACCCAGTACTTC
cdr3_aa: CASKDRGPETQYF

d_call: TRBD1
j_call: TRBJ2-7
v_call: TRBV29-1
clone_size: few
cdr3_nt: TGCAGCGTTGAACGACAGGGTGGGTCCTACGAGCAGTACTTC
cdr3_aa: CSVERQGGSYEQYF

d_call: .
j_call: TRBJ1-1
v_call: TRBV30
clone_size: few
cdr3_nt: TGTGCCTGGAGAGGGGGGGCCAACACTGAAGCTTTCTTT
cdr3_aa: CAWRGGANTEAFF

d_call: .
j_call: TRBJ2-7
v_call: TRBV19
clone_size: .
cdr3_nt: TGTGCCAGTAGGTTAGACGGATCCTACGAGCAGTACTTC
cdr3_aa: CASRLDGSYEQYF

d_call: .
j_call: TRBJ2-2
v_call: TRBV10-3
clone_size: few
cdr3_nt: TGTGCCATCACTCGAGGGAGCACCGGGGAGCTGTTTTTT
cdr3_aa: CAITRGSTGELFF

d_call: .
j_call: TRBJ2-6
v_call: TRBV27
clone_size: .
cdr3_nt: TGTGCCAGCAGTGTAGGGCATTCTGGGGCCAACGTCCTGACTTTC
cdr3_aa: CASSVGHSGANVLTF

d_call: TRBD1
j_call: TRBJ1-1
v_call: TRBV2
clone_size: few
cdr3_nt: TGTGCCAGCAGAATGGGACAGATGAACACTGAAGCTTTCTTT
cdr3_aa: CASRMGQMNTEAFF

d_call: .
j_call: TRBJ1-1
v_call: TRBV5-1
clone_size: .
cdr3_nt: TGCGCCAGCAGCTTGGACAGCGAAGCTTTCTTT
cdr3_aa: CASSLDSEAFF

d_call: TRBD2
j_call: TRBJ2-5
v_call: TRBV9
clone_size: .
cdr3_nt: TGTGCCAGCAGCGCTCCGGGGACTAGCGTCGAGACCCAGTACTTC
cdr3_aa: CASSAPGTSVETQYF

d_call: TRBD1
j_call: TRBJ2-1
v_call: TRBV13
clone_size: .
cdr3_nt: TGTGCCAGCAGCCCTCCTACCGGGACAGTATACAATGAGCAGTTCTTC
cdr3_aa: CASSPPTGTVYNEQFF

d_call: .
j_call: TRBJ2-1
v_call: TRBV15
clone_size: .
cdr3_nt: TGTGCCACCAGCATACAGGGATTTGAGCAGTTCTTC
cdr3_aa: CATSIQGFEQFF

d_call: TRBD1
j_call: TRBJ2-4
v_call: TRBV28
clone_size: few
cdr3_nt: TGTGCCAGCAGTTTAGGGACAGGGGATCAAAACATTCAGTACTTC
cdr3_aa: CASSLGTGDQNIQYF

d_call: .
j_call: TRBJ2-3
v_call: TRBV5-1
clone_size: few
cdr3_nt: TGCGCCAGCCAGCTAGCGACTAGCACAGATACGCAGTATTTT
cdr3_aa: CASQLATSTDTQYF

d_call: TRBD1
j_call: TRBJ2-3
v_call: TRBV9
clone_size: .
cdr3_nt: TGTGCCAGCAGCGCCTTGACAGGGGTCACAGATACGCAGTATTTT
cdr3_aa: CASSALTGVTDTQYF

d_call: TRBD2
j_call: TRBJ2-1
v_call: TRBV7-2
clone_size: .
cdr3_nt: TGTGCCAGCAGCTCGGGACTAGCGGGGGGGAAGCAGTTCTTC
cdr3_aa: CASSSGLAGGKQFF

d_call: .
j_call: TRBJ1-2
v_call: TRBV6-1
clone_size: few
cdr3_nt: TGTGCCAGCAGTCCCGAGCGAGGGGGCTATGGCTACACCTTC
cdr3_aa: CASSPERGGYGYTF

d_call: .
j_call: TRBJ2-2
v_call: TRBV9
clone_size: .
cdr3_nt: TGTGCCAGCAGCGTCGACAGACTCTCACACGATTACACCGGGGAGCTGTTTTTT
cdr3_aa: CASSVDRLSHDYTGELFF

d_call: .
j_call: TRBJ2-3
v_call: TRBV20-1
clone_size: .
cdr3_nt: TGCAGTGCTAAGGGCACAGATACGCAGTATTTT
cdr3_aa: CSAKGTDTQYF

d_call: .
j_call: TRBJ1-2
v_call: TRBV6-5
clone_size: .
cdr3_nt: TGTGCCAGCAGTTACTCTGGGCAGATCTATGGCTACACCTTC
cdr3_aa: CASSYSGQIYGYTF

d_call: TRBD2
j_call: TRBJ2-3
v_call: TRBV6-5
clone_size: .
cdr3_nt: TGTGCCAGCTGCGGGGGGGCGGAGACAGATACGCAGTATTTT
cdr3_aa: CASCGGAETDTQYF

d_call: .
j_call: TRBJ1-6
v_call: TRBV4-3
clone_size: .
cdr3_nt: TGCGCCAGCAGCCAAGAAGGAGGGGGTAGGGATTCACCCCTCCACTTT
cdr3_aa: CASSQEGGGRDSPLHF

d_call: .
j_call: TRBJ1-1
v_call: TRBV4-1
clone_size: .
cdr3_nt: TGCGCCAGCAGCCAGGGCAGCGAAGCTTTCTTT
cdr3_aa: CASSQGSEAFF

d_call: .
j_call: TRBJ1-5
v_call: TRBV2
clone_size: .
cdr3_nt: TGTGCCAGCAGTTCCGACAGAGATCAGCCCCAGCATTTT
cdr3_aa: CASSSDRDQPQHF

d_call: .
j_call: TRBJ2-7
v_call: TRBV4-1
clone_size: .
cdr3_nt: TGCGCAAGCCGGGCCCGCGCCGGGTCCTACGAGCAGTACTTC
cdr3_aa: CASRARAGSYEQYF

d_call: .
j_call: TRBJ2-4
v_call: TRBV11-2
clone_size: .
cdr3_nt: TGTGCCAGCAGCGTGACAACTGGTTTAGGGGCCAACATTCAGTACTTC
cdr3_aa: CASSVTTGLGANIQYF

d_call: .
j_call: TRBJ1-2
v_call: TRBV30
clone_size: .
cdr3_nt: TGTGCCTGGACTCTAACTTCGGGTGGCTACACCTTC
cdr3_aa: CAWTLTSGGYTF

d_call: TRBD2
j_call: TRBJ2-1
v_call: TRBV5-4
clone_size: .
cdr3_nt: TGTGCCAGCAGCCCCCGACTAGCGGGCTCCTACAATGAGCAGTTCTTC
cdr3_aa: CASSPRLAGSYNEQFF

d_call: TRBD2
j_call: TRBJ2-3
v_call: TRBV7-2
clone_size: few
cdr3_nt: TGTGCCAGCAGCTTAGACCTAGCGGTCCTCACAGATACGCAGTATTTT
cdr3_aa: CASSLDLAVLTDTQYF

d_call: TRBD2
j_call: TRBJ2-1
v_call: TRBV7-9
clone_size: few
cdr3_nt: TGTGCCAGCAGCGTAGCGGGAGGTTTCAATGAGCAGTTCTTC
cdr3_aa: CASSVAGGFNEQFF

d_call: .
j_call: TRBJ2-1
v_call: TRBV20-1
clone_size: .
cdr3_nt: TGCAGTGCCCCTGACGGGGAGCAGTTCTTC
cdr3_aa: CSAPDGEQFF

d_call: TRBD1
j_call: TRBJ1-2
v_call: TRBV6-5
clone_size: few
cdr3_nt: TGTGCCAGCAGTTACTCGACAGGGGCTGGCTACACCTTC
cdr3_aa: CASSYSTGAGYTF

d_call: TRBD1
j_call: TRBJ2-7
v_call: TRBV30
clone_size: few
cdr3_nt: TGTGCCTGGGGGGACGGGACAGTGACGTACGAGCAGTACTTC
cdr3_aa: CAWGDGTVTYEQYF

d_call: .
j_call: TRBJ1-3
v_call: TRBV11-2
clone_size: few
cdr3_nt: TGTGCCAGCAGCTTTATTTCCTCTGGAAACACCATATATTTT
cdr3_aa: CASSFISSGNTIYF

d_call: .
j_call: TRBJ1-2
v_call: TRBV29-1
clone_size: few
cdr3_nt: TGCAGCGTTGAAGGAGCGGGCGTCCTCACTAACTATGGCTACACCTTC
cdr3_aa: CSVEGAGVLTNYGYTF

d_call: .
j_call: TRBJ1-4
v_call: TRBV30
clone_size: few
cdr3_nt: TGTGCCTGGGGTCCGGGGTGGGCTGAAAAACTGTTTTTT
cdr3_aa: CAWGPGWAEKLFF

d_call: TRBD1
j_call: TRBJ2-5
v_call: TRBV6-5
clone_size: few
cdr3_nt: TGTGCCAGCAGACCCGGACAGGTGGGAGAGACCCAGTACTTC
cdr3_aa: CASRPGQVGETQYF

d_call: TRBD1
j_call: TRBJ2-7
v_call: TRBV5-1
clone_size: .
cdr3_nt: TGCGCCAGCAGCACAAGACAGGGCCACGAGCAGTACTTC
cdr3_aa: CASSTRQGHEQYF

d_call: .
j_call: TRBJ2-5
v_call: TRBV25-1
clone_size: .
cdr3_nt: TGTGCCAGCAGTATGGGGGAGAGGGCGGGCCAAGAGACCCAGTACTTC
cdr3_aa: CASSMGERAGQETQYF

d_call: TRBD1
j_call: TRBJ1-5
v_call: TRBV15
clone_size: once
cdr3_nt: TGTGCCACCAGCAGAACAGGGGGTTCGGGTCAGCCCCAGCATTTT
cdr3_aa: CATSRTGGSGQPQHF

d_call: TRBD2
j_call: TRBJ2-3
v_call: TRBV7-9
clone_size: .
cdr3_nt: TGTGCCAGCAGTGGGCGAGCTAGCGGGGGCACAGATACGCAGTATTTT
cdr3_aa: CASSGRASGGTDTQYF

d_call: .
j_call: TRBJ2-1
v_call: TRBV19
clone_size: .
cdr3_nt: TGTGCCAGTAGTAGCGGAGCCTACAATGAGCAGTTCTTC
cdr3_aa: CASSSGAYNEQFF

d_call: .
j_call: TRBJ2-7
v_call: TRBV5-1
clone_size: few
cdr3_nt: TGCGCCAGCAGCTTGGCCACGGCAGCCCACGAGCAGTACTTC
cdr3_aa: CASSLATAAHEQYF

d_call: TRBD1
j_call: TRBJ1-1
v_call: TRBV29-1
clone_size: few
cdr3_nt: TGCAGCGTTGAAGGGTGGCAGGGGGGCACTGAAGCTTTCTTT
cdr3_aa: CSVEGWQGGTEAFF

d_call: .
j_call: TRBJ2-5
v_call: TRBV30
clone_size: few
cdr3_nt: TGTGCCTGGAGTATCGGGGGCGCGGAGACCCAGTACTTC
cdr3_aa: CAWSIGGAETQYF

d_call: .
j_call: TRBJ2-7
v_call: TRBV18
clone_size: .
cdr3_nt: TGTGCCAGCTCACCTGCGGTTGGATCCTACGAGCAGTACTTC
cdr3_aa: CASSPAVGSYEQYF

d_call: .
j_call: TRBJ2-2
v_call: TRBV6-1
clone_size: few
cdr3_nt: TGTGCCAGCAACCAGGGGCCGAACACCGGGGAGCTGTTTTTT
cdr3_aa: CASNQGPNTGELFF